Presented here are 9 T cell receptor beta chains from one specimen sequenced in a study of spatial heterogeneity in lung cancer. As to time point: blood at routine non-recurrence follow-up after resection. Whole RNA obtained from tumor, nontumor lung or frozen PBMC underwent sequencing without sorting. Each CDR3 protein is one row after TCRdb ran MiXCR on the 5' RACE reads. The data show roughly 120,000 distinct CDR3 sequences, with 9% to 15% seen just once and approximately 17% held by the top ten. The sequencing here drew on PBMCs, taken at follow-up. These receptors were taken from a male donor with early-stage non-small cell lung cancer.

The table lists this clonotype with a count of one. The rearrangement links TRBV12-3 or TRBV12-4 to TRBJ2-1; unclear D gene. This CDR3 has 12 residues. The V and J ends lost 6 bases and 3 bases respectively, with 6 bases between them. This CDR3 is CASSPRYNEQFF. The DNA of the CDR3 is TGTGCCAGCAGCCCCCGCTACAATGAGCAGTTCTTC.

There are many counts of this clonotype. This chain uses TRBV4-1 with TRBJ2-7, with TRBD2 matching over 13 bases. The CDR3 has 15 amino acids. The V gene end was trimmed by 3 bases and the J gene end by 4 bases; junction bases not matched to a gene: 3. Germline V gene data show CDR1 as MGHRA and CDR2 as YSYEKL. The CDR3 sequence is CASSHGLAGVYEQYF. CDR3 DNA sequence: TGCGCCAGCAGCCACGGACTAGCGGGAGTTTACGAGCAGTACTTC.

V usage is TRBV18 and J usage is TRBJ2-7; a weak D match, TRBD1 (6 bases). The germline V gene encodes CDR1 KGHSH and CDR2 LQKENI. V lost 4 bases and J lost 3, with 22 bases in between. The CDR3 totals 17 residues. The CDR3: CASSLTHRTEYDYEQYF. CDR3 DNA: TGTGCCAGCTCACTCACACACCGGACAGAATACGACTACGAGCAGTACTTC. Complete variable domain (other parts from reference TRBV18 and TRBJ2-7): NAGVMQNPRHLVRRRGQEARLRCSPMKGHSHVYWYRQLPEEGLKFMVYLQKENIIDESGMPKERFSAEFPKEGPSILRIQQVVRGDSAAYFCASSLTHRTEYDYEQYFGPGTRLTVT.

V gene TRBV28 combines with J gene TRBJ2-5, with D uncertain. This CDR3 comprises 15 residues. Germline-derived CDR1 and CDR2 are MDHEN and SYDVKM. The V gene lost 3 bases and the J gene lost 3 bases, with 14 bases spanning the gap. The CDR3 region has the DNA TGTGCCAGCAGTTTTAGGTTATCTGGGAAAGAGACCCAGTACTTC. This codes for CASSFRLSGKETQYF.

Many counts were recorded for this clonotype. This chain links TRBV27 with TRBJ2-7; possible D gene TRBD2, 5 bases. The CDR3 is 11 residues long. Germline CDR1 and CDR2: MNHEY and SMNVEV (reference sequence). With 5 bases removed from V and 6 bases from J, the gap between germline ends came to 8 bases. CDR3 sequence reads: CASSKLGEQYF. CDR3 nucleotides: TGTGCCAGCAGTAAACTAGGCGAGCAGTACTTC.

This clonotype was observed a handful of times. The CDR3 loop reads CASSSLGPDPFF. The CDR3 nucleotides read TGTGCCAGCAGTTCCCTGGGACCTGATCCTTTCTTT. The chain is built from TRBV3-1 and TRBJ1-1; TRBD1 might be the D (5 bases). V lost 6 bases and J 12 bases, leaving 17 bases between the germline ends. In germline, CDR1 is LGHDT, CDR2 YNNKEL (reference sequence). CDR3 length equals 12 residues.

CDR3 protein: CASSLAASSYNEQFF. DNA of the CDR3: TGCGCCAGCAGCTTGGCGGCGAGCTCCTACAATGAGCAGTTCTTC. This rearrangement joins TRBV5-1 to TRBJ2-1; D not certain. Trimming cost V 0 bases and J 0 bases, with 7 bases left between them. CDR3 length: 15 residues. CDR1 is SGHRS and CDR2 is YFSETQ in the germline V gene.

At least ten counts were recorded for this clonotype. This chain connects TRBV6-4 to TRBJ2-7, with D perhaps given as TRBD1 or TRBD2 (7 bases each). Trimming stripped 0 bases from V and 2 bases from J, with 11 bases between. This CDR3 spans 15 amino acids. In germline, CDR1 is MRHNA, CDR2 SNTAGT. The CDR3, as DNA: TGTGCCAGCAGTGACTCGGCAGGGGGGGCCTACGAGCAGTACTTC. This translates into CASSDSAGGAYEQYF.

This chain uses TRBV4-2 with TRBJ1-2; D may be TRBD1 (5 bases). The V end lost 0 bases, the J end lost 12 bases, and 8 bases lay between the germline ends. CDR3 length equals 11 residues. CDR1 and CDR2 (germline): LGHNA, YNFKEQ. The CDR3 is CASSQERDHTF. DNA of the CDR3: TGTGCCAGCAGCCAAGAGCGGGACCACACCTTC.